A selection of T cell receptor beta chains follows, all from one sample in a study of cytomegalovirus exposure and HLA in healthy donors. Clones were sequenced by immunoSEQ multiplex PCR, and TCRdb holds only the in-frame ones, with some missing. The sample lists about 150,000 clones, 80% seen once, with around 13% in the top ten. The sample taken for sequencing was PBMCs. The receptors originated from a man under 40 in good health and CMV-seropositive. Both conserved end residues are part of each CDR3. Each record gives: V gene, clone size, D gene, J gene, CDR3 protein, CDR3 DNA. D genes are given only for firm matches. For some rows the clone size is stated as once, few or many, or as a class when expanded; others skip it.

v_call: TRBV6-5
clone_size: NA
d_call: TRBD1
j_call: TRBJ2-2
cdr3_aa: CASRLGQGELFF
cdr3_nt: TGTGCCAGCAGACTGGGACAGGGAGAGCTGTTTTTT

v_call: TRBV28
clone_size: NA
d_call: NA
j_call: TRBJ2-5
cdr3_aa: CASTGSQETQYF
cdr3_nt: TGTGCCTCGACCGGGAGCCAAGAGACCCAGTACTTC

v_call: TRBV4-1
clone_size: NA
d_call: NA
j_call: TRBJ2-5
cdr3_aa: CASSQEGGAGKETQYF
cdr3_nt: TGTGCCAGCAGCCAAGAAGGAGGGGCGGGGAAAGAGACCCAGTACTTC

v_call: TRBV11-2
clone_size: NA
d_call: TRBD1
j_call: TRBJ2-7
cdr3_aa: CASSPGQGAAEQYF
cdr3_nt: TGTGCCAGCAGCCCCGGACAGGGGGCCGCCGAGCAGTACTTC

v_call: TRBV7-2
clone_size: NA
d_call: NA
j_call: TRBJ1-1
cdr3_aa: CASSQTYGSEAFF
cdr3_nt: TGTGCCAGCAGCCAGACTTATGGGAGTGAAGCTTTCTTT

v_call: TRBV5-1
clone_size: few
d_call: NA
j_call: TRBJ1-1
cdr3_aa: CASSLQGMNTEAFF
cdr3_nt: TGCGCCAGCAGCTTGCAGGGGATGAACACTGAAGCTTTCTTT

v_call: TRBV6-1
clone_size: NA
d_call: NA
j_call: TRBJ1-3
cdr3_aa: CASSATVNSGNTIYF
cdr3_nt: TGTGCCAGCAGTGCGACAGTGAACTCTGGAAACACCATATATTTT

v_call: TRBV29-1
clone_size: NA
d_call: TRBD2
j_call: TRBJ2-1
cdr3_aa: CSALAPSGRAYNEQFF
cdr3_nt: TGCAGCGCACTAGCTCCTAGCGGGAGGGCTTACAATGAGCAGTTCTTC

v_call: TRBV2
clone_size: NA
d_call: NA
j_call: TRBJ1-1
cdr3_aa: CASSEEENTEAFF
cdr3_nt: TGTGCCAGCAGTGAGGAGGAGAACACTGAAGCTTTCTTT

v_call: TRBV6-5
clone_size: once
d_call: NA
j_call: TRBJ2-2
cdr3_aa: CASSTTANTGELFF
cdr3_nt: TGTGCCAGCAGCACCACAGCGAACACCGGGGAGCTGTTTTTT

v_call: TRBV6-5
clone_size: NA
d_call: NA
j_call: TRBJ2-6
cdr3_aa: CASSSVPGANVLTF
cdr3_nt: TGTGCCAGCAGCTCAGTGCCCGGGGCCAACGTCCTGACTTTC

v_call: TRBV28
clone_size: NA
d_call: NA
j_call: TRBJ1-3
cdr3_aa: CASSTQYGNTIYF
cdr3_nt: TGTGCCAGCAGTACACAATATGGAAACACCATATATTTT

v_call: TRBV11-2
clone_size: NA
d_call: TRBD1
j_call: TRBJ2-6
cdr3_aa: CASSLVPGGGGANVLTF
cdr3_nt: TGTGCCAGCAGCTTAGTTCCAGGGGGCGGTGGGGCCAACGTCCTGACTTTC

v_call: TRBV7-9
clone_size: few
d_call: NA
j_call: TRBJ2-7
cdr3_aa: CASSLGGGRVSYEQYF
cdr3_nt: TGTGCCAGCAGCCTAGGGGGGGGCCGAGTTTCCTACGAGCAGTACTTC

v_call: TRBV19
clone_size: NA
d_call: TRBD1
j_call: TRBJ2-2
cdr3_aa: CASTPQGQRTGELFF
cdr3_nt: TGTGCCAGTACCCCTCAGGGACAGCGAACCGGGGAGCTGTTTTTT

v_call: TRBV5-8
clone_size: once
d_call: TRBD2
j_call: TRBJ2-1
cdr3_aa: CASSRLAATYNEQFF
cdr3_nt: TGTGCCAGCAGTCGACTAGCGGCCACCTACAATGAGCAGTTCTTC

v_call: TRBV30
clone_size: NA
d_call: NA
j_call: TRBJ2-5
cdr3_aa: CAWRAEETQYF
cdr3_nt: TGTGCCTGGAGGGCGGAAGAGACCCAGTACTTC

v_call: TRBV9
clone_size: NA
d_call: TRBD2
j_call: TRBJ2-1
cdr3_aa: CASSVGIAGSYNEQFF
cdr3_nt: TGTGCCAGCAGCGTAGGGATAGCGGGTTCCTACAATGAGCAGTTCTTC

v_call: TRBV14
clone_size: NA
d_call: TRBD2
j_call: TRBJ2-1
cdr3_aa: CASSHPRLAGGFRDEQFF
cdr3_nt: TGTGCCAGCAGCCACCCCCGACTAGCGGGAGGGTTTAGGGATGAGCAGTTCTTC

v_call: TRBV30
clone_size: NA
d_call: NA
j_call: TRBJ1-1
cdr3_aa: CAWSVLRGTEAFF
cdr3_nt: TGTGCCTGGAGTGTTCTACGGGGTACTGAAGCTTTCTTT

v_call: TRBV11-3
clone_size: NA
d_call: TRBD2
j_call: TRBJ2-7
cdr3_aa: CASSSRLAGVYEQYF
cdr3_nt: TGTGCCAGCAGCTCTCGACTAGCGGGAGTTTACGAGCAGTACTTC

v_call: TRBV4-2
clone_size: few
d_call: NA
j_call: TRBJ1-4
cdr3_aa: CASSQDRGSTNEKLFF
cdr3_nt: TGTGCCAGCAGCCAAGACAGGGGCTCCACTAATGAAAAACTGTTTTTT

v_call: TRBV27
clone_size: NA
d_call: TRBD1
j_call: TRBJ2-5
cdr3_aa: CASSLSWDSQETQYF
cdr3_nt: TGTGCCAGCAGTTTATCGTGGGACAGCCAAGAGACCCAGTACTTC

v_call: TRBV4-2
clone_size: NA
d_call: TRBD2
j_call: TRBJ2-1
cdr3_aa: CASSQERARDYYNEQFF
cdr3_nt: TGTGCCAGCAGCCAAGAGAGGGCGCGGGACTACTACAATGAGCAGTTCTTC

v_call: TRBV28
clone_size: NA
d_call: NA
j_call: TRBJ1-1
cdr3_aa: CASSLKPYTEAFF
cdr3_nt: TGTGCCAGCAGTTTGAAGCCATACACTGAAGCTTTCTTT

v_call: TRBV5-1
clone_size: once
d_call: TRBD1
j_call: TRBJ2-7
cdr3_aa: CASSPGTGGSYEQYF
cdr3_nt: TGCGCCAGCAGCCCAGGGACAGGGGGCTCCTACGAGCAGTACTTC

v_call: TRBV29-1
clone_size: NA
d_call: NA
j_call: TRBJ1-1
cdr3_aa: CSVEGRGTEAFF
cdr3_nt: TGCAGCGTTGAGGGGAGGGGCACTGAAGCTTTCTTT

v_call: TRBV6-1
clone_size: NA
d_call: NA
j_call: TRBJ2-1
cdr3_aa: CASSEEERRPQFF
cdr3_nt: TGTGCCAGCAGTGAAGAGGAGAGGCGTCCGCAGTTCTTC

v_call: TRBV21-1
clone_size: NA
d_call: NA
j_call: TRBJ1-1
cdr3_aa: CAVAGPEAFF
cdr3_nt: TGTGCCGTGGCGGGTCCTGAAGCTTTCTTT

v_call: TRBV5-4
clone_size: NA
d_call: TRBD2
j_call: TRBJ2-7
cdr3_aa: CASSASVGLADSYEQYF
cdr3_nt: TGTGCCAGCAGCGCCAGCGTGGGACTAGCGGACTCCTACGAGCAGTACTTC

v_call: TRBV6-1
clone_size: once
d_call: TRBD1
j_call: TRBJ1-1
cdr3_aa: CASSDDRGDTEAFF
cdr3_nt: TGTGCCAGCAGTGACGACAGGGGGGACACTGAAGCTTTCTTT

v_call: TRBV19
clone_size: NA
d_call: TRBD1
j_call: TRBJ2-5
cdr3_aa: CASSSDRDETQYF
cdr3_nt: TGTGCCAGTAGTTCGGACAGGGATGAGACCCAGTACTTC

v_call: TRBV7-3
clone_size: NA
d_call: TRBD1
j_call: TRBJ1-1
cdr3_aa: CASSPTTGHPEAFF
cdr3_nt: TGTGCCAGCAGCCCTACGACAGGGCACCCTGAAGCTTTCTTT

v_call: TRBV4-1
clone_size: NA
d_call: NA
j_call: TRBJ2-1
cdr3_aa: CASSQRLGNYREQFF
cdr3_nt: TGCGCCAGCAGCCAACGACTCGGGAACTATCGTGAGCAGTTCTTC

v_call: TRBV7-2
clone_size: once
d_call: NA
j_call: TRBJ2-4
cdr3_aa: CASSLQGENIQYF
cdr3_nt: TGTGCCAGCAGTCTCCAGGGTGAAAACATTCAGTACTTC

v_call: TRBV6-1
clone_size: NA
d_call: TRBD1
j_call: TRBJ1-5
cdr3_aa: CASSLDRGDQPQHF
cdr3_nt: TGTGCCAGCAGCCTGGACAGGGGGGATCAGCCCCAGCATTTT

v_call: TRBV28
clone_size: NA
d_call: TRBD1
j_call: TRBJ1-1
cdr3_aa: CASSLGSTGGDTEAFF
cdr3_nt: TGTGCCAGCAGTTTAGGGTCGACAGGGGGGGATACTGAAGCTTTCTTT

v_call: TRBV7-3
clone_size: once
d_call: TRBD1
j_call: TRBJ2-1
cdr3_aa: CASSLDRVTNEQFF
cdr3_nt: TGTGCCAGCAGCTTAGACAGGGTTACCAATGAGCAGTTCTTC

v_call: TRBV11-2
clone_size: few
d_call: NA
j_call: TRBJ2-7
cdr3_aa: CASSLEYGLNYEQYF
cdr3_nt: TGTGCCAGCAGCTTAGAGTACGGACTAAACTACGAGCAGTACTTC